This TCR beta chain was identified in a study of blood T cell repertoires in COVID-19. The overall study: Researchers got acute and convalescent COVID-19 samples from the United States, Italy and Spain.

The CDR3 spans 13 residues. The V end lost 1 base, the J end lost 5 bases, and 8 bases lay between the germline ends. Germline loops: CDR1 SGHTA, CDR2 FQGNSA. In the authors' methods: Reference gene primer amplification gave nucleated cell count estimates. Measured with immunoSEQ multiplex PCR; TCRdb has only the in-frame clones, and not every one. From that table come the V and J calls and clone size; the DNA was used to work out D and trimming. This sample has about 110,000 clones, with around 86% found just once. The sequence derives from a woman aged 70-85 years with acute or convalescent COVID-19. The J gene is TRBJ1-1, the V gene TRBV7-2, with D possibly matching TRBD1 (5 bases). Material: peripheral blood. The CDR3 DNA follows: TGTGCCAGCAGCTTAGGCAGGGTGACTGAAGCTTTCTTT. Translation: CASSLGRVTEAFF.